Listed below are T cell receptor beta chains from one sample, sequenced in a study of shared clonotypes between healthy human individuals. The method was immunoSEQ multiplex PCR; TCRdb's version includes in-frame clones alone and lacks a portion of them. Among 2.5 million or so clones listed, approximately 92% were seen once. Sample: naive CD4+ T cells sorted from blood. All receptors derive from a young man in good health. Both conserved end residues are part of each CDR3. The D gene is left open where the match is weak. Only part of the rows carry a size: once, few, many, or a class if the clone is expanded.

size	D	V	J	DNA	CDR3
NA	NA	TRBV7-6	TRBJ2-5	TGTGCCAGCAGCCGGGGGACTGGGGAGACCCAGTACTTC	CASSRGTGETQYF
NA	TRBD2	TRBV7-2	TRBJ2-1	TGTGCCAGCAGCTTAGGACTAGCGGGAGGGCCTGGGAATGAGCAGTTCTTC	CASSLGLAGGPGNEQFF
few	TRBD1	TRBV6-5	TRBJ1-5	TGTGCCAGCAGTTACCGGACAGGGCACAATCAGCCCCAGCATTTT	CASSYRTGHNQPQHF
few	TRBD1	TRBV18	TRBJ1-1	TGTGCCAGCTCACCAGGGACAGAGAACACTGAAGCTTTCTTT	CASSPGTENTEAFF
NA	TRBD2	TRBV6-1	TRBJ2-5	TGTGCCAGCAACTGGGAGGGCCGGGAGACCCAGTACTTC	CASNWEGRETQYF
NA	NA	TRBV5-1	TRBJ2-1	TGCGCCAGCAGCTTGGCCCGGTCAGCTTACAATGAGCAGTTCTTC	CASSLARSAYNEQFF
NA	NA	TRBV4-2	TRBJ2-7	TGTGCCAGCAGCCAAGAGCTCCAATTTGAGCAGTACTTC	CASSQELQFEQYF
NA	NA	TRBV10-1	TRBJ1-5	TGCGCCAGCAGCCCCAATCTCAGCAATCAGCCCCAGCATTTT	CASSPNLSNQPQHF
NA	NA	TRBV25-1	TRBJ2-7	TGTGCCAGCCGGGACACGGCCTCCTACGAGCAGTACTTC	CASRDTASYEQYF
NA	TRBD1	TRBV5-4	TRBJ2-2	TGTGCCAGCAGCTCCGGGACAGGGACCGGGGAGCTGTTTTTT	CASSSGTGTGELFF
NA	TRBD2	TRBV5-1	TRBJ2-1	TGCGCCAGCAGCTCGGGACTAGCGGGCAATGAGCAGTTCTTC	CASSSGLAGNEQFF
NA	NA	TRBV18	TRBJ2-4	TGTGCCAGCTCACCTGGACATCCTCTGGCCAAAAACATTCAGTACTTC	CASSPGHPLAKNIQYF
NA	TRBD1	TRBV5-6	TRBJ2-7	TGTGCCAGCAGTCCATGGACAGGGTCCGGCGAGCAGTACTTC	CASSPWTGSGEQYF
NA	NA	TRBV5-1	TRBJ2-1	TGCGCCAGCAGCTTGGCTGCGTTTTTCTACAATGAGCAGTTCTTC	CASSLAAFFYNEQFF
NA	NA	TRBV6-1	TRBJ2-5	TGTGCCAGCTCCAGTATAGAGACCCAGTACTTC	CASSSIETQYF
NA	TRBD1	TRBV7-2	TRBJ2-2	TGTGCCAGCAGCCCCGGGACAGGGAGGACCGGGGAGCTGTTTTTT	CASSPGTGRTGELFF
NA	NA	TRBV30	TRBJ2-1	TGTGCCTGGAGAGGGGACCTAGGCCACTACAATGAGCAGTTCTTC	CAWRGDLGHYNEQFF
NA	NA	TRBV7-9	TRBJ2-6	TGTGCCAGCAGCCTCGAGGTGGGGCTCCTCTCTGGGGCCAACGTCCTGACTTTC	CASSLEVGLLSGANVLTF
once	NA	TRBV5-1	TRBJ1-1	TGCGCCAGCAGCTTGGAGCAGTGGAACACTGAAGCTTTCTTT	CASSLEQWNTEAFF
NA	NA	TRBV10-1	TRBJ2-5	TGCGCCGACGTCTTAAGCGGTCCGCAAGAGACCCAGTACTTC	CADVLSGPQETQYF
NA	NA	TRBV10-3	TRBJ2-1	TGTGCCATCACCCCCGACAGCTACAATGAGCAGTTCTTC	CAITPDSYNEQFF
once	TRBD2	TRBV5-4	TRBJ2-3	TGTGCCAGCAGCTTGGGAGGGAGGGCAAACACAGATACGCAGTATTTT	CASSLGGRANTDTQYF
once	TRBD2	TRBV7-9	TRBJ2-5	TGTGCCAGCAGCTTGACCGGGACTAGCCCTTTCAGGGGTGAGACCCAGTACTTC	CASSLTGTSPFRGETQYF
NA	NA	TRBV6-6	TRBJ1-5	TGTGCCAGCAGTTACGGCGGAGGGATGGAGCCCCAGCATTTT	CASSYGGGMEPQHF
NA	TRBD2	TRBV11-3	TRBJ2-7	TGTGCCAGCAGCTTAGATGGACTAGCGGGAATCCACGAGCAGTACTTC	CASSLDGLAGIHEQYF
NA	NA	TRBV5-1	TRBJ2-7	TGCGCCAGCAGCTTGGCCGACAGGACCACCTACGAGCAGTACTTC	CASSLADRTTYEQYF
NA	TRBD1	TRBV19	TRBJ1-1	TGTGCCAGTAGTCGGACAGGGATGAACACTGAAGCTTTCTTT	CASSRTGMNTEAFF
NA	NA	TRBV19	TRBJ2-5	TGTGCCAGTAGTATTTGGGGACAAGTTAGCGCTGCAGAGACCCAGTACTTC	CASSIWGQVSAAETQYF
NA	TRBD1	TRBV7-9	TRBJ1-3	TGTGCCAGCAGACCCACAGGGGAGAGAAACACCATATATTTT	CASRPTGERNTIYF
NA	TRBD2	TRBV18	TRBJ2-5	TGTGCCAGCTCATCTACTAGCGGGAGGGGTCGGGAGACCCAGTACTTC	CASSSTSGRGRETQYF
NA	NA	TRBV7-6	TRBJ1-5	TGTGCCAGCAGCTCGCAAGGTGGGCGCAATCAGCCCCAGCATTTT	CASSSQGGRNQPQHF
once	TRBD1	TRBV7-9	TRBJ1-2	TGTGCCAGCAGCTTCACAGGGGTTAACTATGGCTACACCTTC	CASSFTGVNYGYTF
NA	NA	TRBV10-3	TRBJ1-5	TGTGCCATCAGTGAGGGCCCCGCGGGGATGGGTTATAGCAATCAGCCCCAGCATTTT	CAISEGPAGMGYSNQPQHF
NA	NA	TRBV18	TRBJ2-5	TGTGCCAGCTCACCACCTCCGGGGCGGGAGACCCAGTACTTC	CASSPPPGRETQYF
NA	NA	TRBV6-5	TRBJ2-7	TGTGCCAGCAGTCCCAAGGGGGGGTACGAGCAGTACTTC	CASSPKGGYEQYF
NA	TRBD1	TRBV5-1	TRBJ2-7	TGCGCCAGCAGCTTGGCGGGAACAGGGGCCTACGAGCAGTACTTC	CASSLAGTGAYEQYF
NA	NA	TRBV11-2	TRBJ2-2	TGTGCCAGCAGCCCAGGATGGACCGGGGAGCTGTTTTTT	CASSPGWTGELFF
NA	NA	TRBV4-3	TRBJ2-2	TGCGCCAGCAGCCAAGGGAGGGGAAACACCGGGGAGCTGTTTTTT	CASSQGRGNTGELFF
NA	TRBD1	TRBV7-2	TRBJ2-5	TGTGCCAGCAGCTCGGACAGGTGGGAAGAGACCCAGTACTTC	CASSSDRWEETQYF
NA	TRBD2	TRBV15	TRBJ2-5	TGTGCCACCAGCACCAGTAGCGGGAGGGCAGAGACCCAGTACTTC	CATSTSSGRAETQYF
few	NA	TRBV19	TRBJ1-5	TGTGCCGAAGGGGGGGAGGAGCCCCAGCATTTT	CAEGGEEPQHF
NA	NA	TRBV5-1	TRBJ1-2	TGCGCCAGCAGCAGGGAAGACTATGGCTACACCTTC	CASSREDYGYTF
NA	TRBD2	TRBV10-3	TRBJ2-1	TGTGCCATCAGCGAGCAGGCGGGGGTAGTAAATGAGCAGTTCTTC	CAISEQAGVVNEQFF
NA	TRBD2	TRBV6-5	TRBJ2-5	TGTGCCAGCAGTTTCTTCGGGAGCGGGGGGGAAGAGACCCAGTACTTC	CASSFFGSGGEETQYF
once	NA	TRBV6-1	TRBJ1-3	TGTGCCAGCCGACAGATCTCTGGAAACACCATATATTTT	CASRQISGNTIYF
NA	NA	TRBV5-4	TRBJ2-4	TGTGCCAGCAGGCAAGACACAGGGATCTATAACATTCAGTACTTC	CASRQDTGIYNIQYF
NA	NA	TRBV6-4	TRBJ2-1	TGTGCCAGCAGTGACCCTAACTCCTACAATGAGCAGTTCTTC	CASSDPNSYNEQFF
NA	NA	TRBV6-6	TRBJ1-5	TGTGCCATTAAGGGGGGCCTCGATCAGCCCCAGCATTTT	CAIKGGLDQPQHF
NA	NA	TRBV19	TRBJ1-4	TGTGCCAGTAGTTTAAGACAGTGGTCAACTAATGAAAAACTGTTTTTT	CASSLRQWSTNEKLFF
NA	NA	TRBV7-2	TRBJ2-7	TGTGCCAGCAGCTCGTATCTCTACGAGCAGTACTTC	CASSSYLYEQYF